These T cell receptor beta chains were read from a single sample in a study of response to subunit inactivated influenza vaccine. Each CDR3 protein is one row after TCRdb ran MiXCR on the RT-PCR reads. The sample carries hundreds of thousands of distinct CDR3 sequences, more than 11% recorded once. Sequencing was performed on PBMCs from blood, taken approximately 15 days before vaccination. The source is a man between 45 and 60 years old who received an inactivated influenza vaccine. The CDR3 runs from the conserved cysteine through the conserved F or W. The D gene is left open where the match is weak. Clone sizes are given selectively: once, few, many, or a class where the clone is expanded.

few,TRBD2,TRBJ2-2,TRBV6-1,CASSIQAGGFVAGELFF,TGTGCCAGCAGTATCCAAGCGGGGGGGTTTGTAGCCGGGGAGCTGTTTTTT
few,-,TRBJ2-1,TRBV25-1,CASSEKGSSYNEQFF,TGTGCCAGCAGTGAAAAGGGTTCCTCCTACAATGAGCAGTTCTTC
-,-,TRBJ2-7,TRBV20-1,CSARDSPFYEQYF,TGCAGTGCTAGAGATTCCCCCTTCTACGAGCAGTACTTC
-,-,TRBJ2-7,TRBV5-1,CASSPVLAGHSYEQYF,TGCGCCAGCAGCCCCGTCCTCGCGGGACACTCCTACGAGCAGTACTTC
-,-,TRBJ2-3,TRBV24-1,CATSDEGVITGTQYF,TGTGCCACCAGTGATGAGGGAGTGATCACCGGTACGCAGTATTTT
few,TRBD1,TRBJ1-6,TRBV5-1,CASSSGQGKHSPLHF,TGCGCCAGCAGCTCCGGACAGGGGAAACATTCACCCCTCCACTTT
-,-,TRBJ2-7,TRBV12-3/TRBV12-4,CASSLSSRGSSYEQYF,TGTGCCAGCAGTTTAAGTAGCCGGGGGTCCTCCTACGAGCAGTACTTC
many,-,TRBJ2-3,TRBV27,CASRGGLGTTDTQYF,TGTGCCAGCAGGGGGGGATTGGGGACCACAGATACGCAGTATTTT
-,-,TRBJ2-1,TRBV20-1,CSARVIAVGNNEQFF,TGCAGTGCTAGAGTAATAGCTGTTGGAAACAATGAGCAGTTCTTC
few,TRBD1,TRBJ2-3,TRBV20-1,CSACLTGGTDTQYF,TGCAGTGCTTGTTTGACAGGGGGCACAGATACGCAGTATTTT
-,TRBD1,TRBJ2-1,TRBV18,CASSPRQGASYNEQFF,TGTGCCAGCTCACCACGGCAGGGGGCATCCTACAATGAGCAGTTCTTC
many,-,TRBJ2-7,TRBV3-1,CASSRDILYEQYF,TGTGCCAGCAGCCGGGACATACTCTACGAGCAGTACTTC
few,-,TRBJ1-2,TRBV24-1,CATSDPGQSGGYTF,TGTGCCACCAGTGACCCTGGACAGTCCGGTGGCTACACCTTC
few,-,TRBJ2-3,TRBV24-1,CATSEKAGTPIRTDTQYF,TGTGCCACCAGTGAGAAAGCCGGGACCCCGATCCGCACAGATACGCAGTATTTT
few,-,TRBJ2-7,TRBV11-2,CASSLDGGRLQTTSLEQYF,TGTGCCAGCAGCTTAGATGGGGGGCGCCTACAAACGACTAGTCTCGAGCAGTACTTC
-,-,TRBJ2-2,TRBV9,CASSVDLGTNTGELFF,TGTGCCAGCAGCGTAGACCTGGGAACGAACACCGGGGAGCTGTTTTTT
-,-,TRBJ2-1,TRBV20-1,CSARAGTKNPNEQFF,TGCAGTGCTAGAGCCGGGACAAAAAACCCCAATGAGCAGTTCTTC
-,-,TRBJ2-1,TRBV7-8,CASSPERRPSEYNEQFF,TGTGCCAGCAGCCCGGAGCGGAGACCCTCGGAATACAATGAGCAGTTCTTC
many,-,TRBJ2-1,TRBV29-1,CSVGSGATFPSYNEQFF,TGCAGCGTTGGCTCAGGGGCCACGTTCCCCTCCTACAATGAGCAGTTCTTC
-,-,TRBJ1-5,TRBV7-9,CASSLGVDGGNQPQHF,TGTGCCAGCAGCTTAGGCGTTGATGGAGGCAATCAGCCCCAGCATTTT
-,TRBD2,TRBJ2-1,TRBV7-2,CASSLALAGSSYNEQFF,TGTGCCAGCAGCTTAGCCCTAGCGGGGAGCTCCTACAATGAGCAGTTCTTC
-,TRBD2,TRBJ2-3,TRBV28,CASSSPTTSGSTDTQYF,TGTGCCAGCAGTTCGCCTACGACTAGCGGGTCCACAGATACGCAGTATTTT
many,TRBD1,TRBJ1-5,TRBV6-5,CASSLTGGGYSNQPQHF,TGTGCCAGCAGTTTAACAGGGGGTGGTTATAGCAATCAGCCCCAGCATTTT
-,-,TRBJ2-5,TRBV7-8,CASSLAHASLGETQYF,TGTGCCAGCAGCTTAGCTCATGCTAGCCTTGGGGAGACCCAGTACTTC
-,-,TRBJ1-5,TRBV5-5,CASSFTQTNQPQHF,TGTGCCAGCAGCTTCACACAGACTAATCAGCCCCAGCATTTT
few,-,TRBJ1-2,TRBV20-1,CSATNPGPTSRYGYTF,TGCAGTGCTACGAACCCAGGACCGACGTCGCGCTATGGCTACACCTTC
-,-,TRBJ2-3,TRBV28,CASSLRGVRGEDTQYF,TGTGCCAGCAGTTTAAGGGGGGTCAGGGGAGAAGATACGCAGTATTTT
few,-,TRBJ2-7,TRBV7-9,CASSSRDSQYF,TGTGCCAGCAGCTCCCGGGACTCGCAGTACTTC
few,-,TRBJ2-2,TRBV4-2,CASSQDDQRAHHTGELFF,TGTGCCAGCAGCCAAGATGACCAGCGGGCCCACCACACCGGGGAGCTGTTTTTT
few,-,TRBJ1-5,TRBV6-1,CASSRDAGGNQPQHF,TGTGCCAGCAGTAGGGACGCCGGGGGCAATCAGCCCCAGCATTTT
few,-,TRBJ2-3,TRBV4-3,CASSLNGVSTDTQYF,TGCGCCAGCAGCTTAAACGGGGTTTCCACAGATACGCAGTATTTT
many,-,TRBJ2-3,TRBV20-1,CSASLLAGNTDTQYF,TGCAGTGCTAGTCTGTTGGCGGGAAATACAGATACGCAGTATTTT
-,-,TRBJ2-7,TRBV29-1,CSVSLGHLSYEQYF,TGCAGCGTTTCTCTGGGACACCTCTCCTACGAGCAGTACTTC
-,TRBD1,TRBJ2-7,TRBV12-3/TRBV12-4,CASSLRGGDRGYEQYF,TGTGCCAGCAGTTTAAGGGGCGGGGACAGGGGCTACGAGCAGTACTTC
few,TRBD2,TRBJ2-3,TRBV6-1,CASSPQRGGGLNTQYF,TGTGCCAGCAGTCCTCAGCGGGGCGGGGGGCTGAATACGCAGTATTTT
few,TRBD1,TRBJ1-1,TRBV19,CASSSGPQGLNTEAFF,TGTGCCAGTAGTAGTGGGCCACAGGGGTTGAACACTGAAGCTTTCTTT
few,-,TRBJ1-1,TRBV6-5,CASSYHVLGHTEAFF,TGTGCCAGCAGTTATCATGTTCTGGGCCACACTGAAGCTTTCTTT
-,-,TRBJ1-5,TRBV20-1,CSARGPYSNQPQHF,TGCAGTGCTAGGGGGCCTTATAGCAATCAGCCCCAGCATTTT
few,TRBD2,TRBJ2-2,TRBV6-2/TRBV6-3,CASSWGTSESGELFF,TGTGCCAGCAGTTGGGGGACTAGCGAATCCGGGGAGCTGTTTTTT
few,TRBD2,TRBJ2-2,TRBV7-2,CASSLSGGAFHTGELFF,TGTGCCAGCAGCTTGAGCGGGGGGGCCTTTCACACCGGGGAGCTGTTTTTT
many,-,TRBJ1-1,TRBV7-2,CASSLALGGLAEAFF,TGTGCCAGCAGCTTAGCGTTGGGGGGGCTTGCTGAAGCTTTCTTT
few,-,TRBJ2-7,TRBV20-1,CCARDLKGAEGNEQYF,TGCTGTGCTAGAGATCTGAAGGGAGCCGAAGGCAACGAGCAGTACTTC
many,TRBD1,TRBJ1-2,TRBV28,CASSFARDRGFNYGYTF,TGTGCCAGCAGTTTCGCGAGGGACAGGGGATTCAACTATGGCTACACCTTC
few,TRBD2,TRBJ2-1,TRBV20-1,CSPLGLAGNEQFF,TGCAGTCCACTGGGACTAGCAGGCAATGAGCAGTTCTTC
-,TRBD1,TRBJ2-5,TRBV20-1,CSAPDRGRGETQYF,TGCAGTGCTCCGGACAGGGGGAGAGGAGAGACCCAGTACTTC
-,-,TRBJ2-1,TRBV4-3,CASSQEGWSYNEQFF,TGCGCCAGCAGCCAAGAGGGTTGGTCCTACAATGAGCAGTTCTTC
many,-,TRBJ2-2,TRBV4-2,CASSQDALWRGELFF,TGTGCCAGCAGCCAAGATGCCCTATGGAGAGGCGAGCTGTTTTTT
-,-,TRBJ2-1,TRBV11-1,CASSLAAIGLASLDNEQFF,TGTGCCAGCAGCTTAGCAGCAATCGGGCTAGCCAGTCTGGACAATGAGCAGTTCTTC
-,-,TRBJ2-1,TRBV14,CASSQDLGVPPNRQFF,TGTGCCAGCAGCCAAGATCTTGGGGTTCCCCCAAATCGTCAGTTCTTC
-,-,TRBJ2-2,TRBV5-1,CASSPGDSRGELFF,TGCGCCAGCAGCCCGGGGGACAGCAGAGGGGAGCTGTTTTTT
few,TRBD1,TRBJ2-7,TRBV7-8,CASSPRQGVYEQYF,TGTGCCAGCAGCCCCCGACAGGGGGTCTACGAGCAGTACTTC
-,-,TRBJ1-4,TRBV27,CASRANRNRASEKLFF,TGTGCCAGCAGAGCCAACCGGAACAGGGCTTCCGAAAAACTGTTTTTT
-,-,TRBJ1-4,TRBV7-2,CASSLDWGRGKLFF,TGTGCCAGCAGCTTGGACTGGGGGCGAGGGAAACTGTTTTTT
-,-,TRBJ2-1,TRBV6-2/TRBV6-3,CASSYGITSGNEQFF,TGTGCCAGCAGTTACGGAATTACTAGTGGCAATGAGCAGTTCTTC
few,-,TRBJ2-1,TRBV12-3/TRBV12-4,CASSFPGEQFF,TGTGCCAGCAGTTTTCCGGGTGAGCAGTTCTTC
-,-,TRBJ2-3,TRBV18,CAVRASAQDTQYF,TGTGCCGTCCGGGCTAGCGCTCAAGATACGCAGTATTTT
-,TRBD1,TRBJ2-2,TRBV14,CASSATDRGLTGELFF,TGTGCCAGCAGCGCCACCGACAGGGGGCTAACCGGGGAGCTGTTTTTT
few,TRBD1,TRBJ2-5,TRBV12-3/TRBV12-4,CASSLHGQGVLETQYF,TGTGCCAGCAGTTTACATGGACAGGGTGTGTTAGAGACCCAGTACTTC
-,TRBD2,TRBJ2-7,TRBV7-2,CASSLGTSGPYEQYF,TGTGCCAGCAGCTTAGGCACTAGCGGGCCCTACGAGCAGTACTTC